This is a list of T cell receptor beta chains from one sample in a study of control samples from healthy donors and cancer patients. TCRdb keeps only in-frame clones here, not all; method: immunoSEQ multiplex PCR. In the table there are about 51,000 clones, around 80% of which are singletons. Sequenced input: blood. Every receptor here comes from a man aged 70 or older in good health. Each CDR3 is given with its conserved first and last residue. The D gene is left open where the match is weak. The size field is filled for only some rows; it gives once, few, many or a size class.

J gene: TRBJ2-5
clone size: -
D gene: TRBD2
V gene: TRBV7-2
CDR3 protein: CASSRTLAGGQETQYF
CDR3 DNA: TGTGCCAGCAGCCGCACACTAGCGGGGGGACAAGAGACCCAGTACTTC

J gene: TRBJ2-3
clone size: -
D gene: -
V gene: TRBV2
CDR3 protein: CASKQQGSTDTQYF
CDR3 DNA: TGTGCCAGCAAGCAACAGGGTAGCACAGATACGCAGTATTTT

J gene: TRBJ1-1
clone size: once
D gene: TRBD1
V gene: TRBV4-2
CDR3 protein: CASSQGPGGNTEAFF
CDR3 DNA: TGTGCCAGCAGCCAAGGGCCAGGGGGTAACACTGAAGCTTTCTTT

J gene: TRBJ2-6
clone size: -
D gene: -
V gene: TRBV12-3/TRBV12-4
CDR3 protein: CASTLSGANVLTF
CDR3 DNA: TGTGCCAGCACCCTATCTGGGGCCAACGTCCTGACTTTC

J gene: TRBJ2-1
clone size: -
D gene: TRBD2
V gene: TRBV11-2
CDR3 protein: CASSSRLAYNEQFF
CDR3 DNA: TGTGCCAGCAGCTCCCGACTAGCTTACAATGAGCAGTTCTTC

J gene: TRBJ1-5
clone size: -
D gene: TRBD1
V gene: TRBV7-2
CDR3 protein: CASKGQSNQPQHF
CDR3 DNA: TGTGCCAGCAAGGGACAGTCAAATCAGCCCCAGCATTTT

J gene: TRBJ2-1
clone size: -
D gene: -
V gene: TRBV4-2
CDR3 protein: CASSQDGLSNSYNEQFF
CDR3 DNA: TGTGCCAGCAGCCAGGACGGACTATCCAACTCCTACAATGAGCAGTTCTTC

J gene: TRBJ1-6
clone size: -
D gene: -
V gene: TRBV11-2
CDR3 protein: CASSSIRTHPFQDLHF
CDR3 DNA: TGTGCCAGCAGCTCTATTAGGACACACCCTTTCCAGGACCTCCACTTT

J gene: TRBJ1-3
clone size: -
D gene: -
V gene: TRBV5-1
CDR3 protein: CASSLDGAGNTIYF
CDR3 DNA: TGCGCCAGCAGCTTGGACGGCGCTGGAAACACCATATATTTT

J gene: TRBJ1-3
clone size: -
D gene: -
V gene: TRBV30
CDR3 protein: CAWSVRATRNTIYF
CDR3 DNA: TGTGCCTGGAGTGTACGAGCTACGCGGAACACCATATATTTT

J gene: TRBJ2-1
clone size: -
D gene: -
V gene: TRBV18
CDR3 protein: CASSFGDPIYNEQFF
CDR3 DNA: TGTGCCAGCTCTTTCGGTGATCCAATCTACAATGAGCAGTTCTTC

J gene: TRBJ1-2
clone size: -
D gene: TRBD1
V gene: TRBV9
CDR3 protein: CASSVVERQGGYTF
CDR3 DNA: TGTGCCAGCAGCGTAGTAGAACGACAGGGTGGCTACACCTTC

J gene: TRBJ2-1
clone size: -
D gene: TRBD2
V gene: TRBV28
CDR3 protein: CASSLWAGGTRNEQFF
CDR3 DNA: TGTGCCAGCAGTTTATGGGCGGGGGGGACGCGCAATGAGCAGTTCTTC

J gene: TRBJ2-3
clone size: -
D gene: -
V gene: TRBV2
CDR3 protein: CASSDSLWDIDTDTQYF
CDR3 DNA: TGTGCCAGCAGTGATAGTCTGTGGGACATAGACACAGATACGCAGTATTTT

J gene: TRBJ1-3
clone size: -
D gene: TRBD1
V gene: TRBV25-1
CDR3 protein: CASSDGDRAGNTIYF
CDR3 DNA: TGTGCCAGCAGTGACGGTGACAGGGCTGGAAACACCATATATTTT

J gene: TRBJ2-1
clone size: -
D gene: -
V gene: TRBV10-3
CDR3 protein: CAISESRRGLPYNEQFF
CDR3 DNA: TGTGCCATCAGTGAGTCCCGGCGGGGACTTCCATACAATGAGCAGTTCTTC

J gene: TRBJ1-4
clone size: few
D gene: -
V gene: TRBV30
CDR3 protein: CAWTGVTNEKLFF
CDR3 DNA: TGTGCCTGGACTGGGGTGACTAATGAAAAACTGTTTTTT

J gene: TRBJ1-6
clone size: -
D gene: -
V gene: TRBV27
CDR3 protein: CASSPGRRSSYNSPLHF
CDR3 DNA: TGTGCCAGCAGCCCCGGACGGAGGAGCTCCTATAATTCACCCCTCCACTTT

J gene: TRBJ2-1
clone size: -
D gene: TRBD2
V gene: TRBV2
CDR3 protein: CASSRSGGSYNEQFF
CDR3 DNA: TGTGCCAGCAGTCGTAGCGGGGGCTCCTACAATGAGCAGTTCTTC

J gene: TRBJ2-3
clone size: -
D gene: -
V gene: TRBV18
CDR3 protein: CASSGLQARTDTQYF
CDR3 DNA: TGTGCCAGCTCAGGTCTGCAGGCGCGCACAGATACGCAGTATTTT

J gene: TRBJ2-1
clone size: -
D gene: TRBD1
V gene: TRBV6-6
CDR3 protein: CASSYQTGTGSNEQFF
CDR3 DNA: TGTGCCAGCAGTTACCAAACCGGGACAGGGAGCAATGAGCAGTTCTTC

J gene: TRBJ2-7
clone size: -
D gene: -
V gene: TRBV28
CDR3 protein: CASSLLSGTPSYEQYF
CDR3 DNA: TGTGCCAGCAGTTTACTCTCCGGGACACCCTCCTACGAGCAGTACTTC

J gene: TRBJ2-3
clone size: -
D gene: -
V gene: TRBV5-1
CDR3 protein: CASSLSGLGADTQYF
CDR3 DNA: TGCGCCAGCAGCTTGTCGGGGCTCGGGGCAGATACGCAGTATTTT

J gene: TRBJ2-7
clone size: -
D gene: -
V gene: TRBV5-4
CDR3 protein: CASSLPFGGSYEQYF
CDR3 DNA: TGTGCCAGCAGCCTACCCTTCGGGGGATCCTACGAGCAGTACTTC

J gene: TRBJ1-1
clone size: -
D gene: -
V gene: TRBV11-2
CDR3 protein: CASSLVITARPTEAFF
CDR3 DNA: TGTGCCAGCAGCTTAGTGATTACAGCCCGTCCCACTGAAGCTTTCTTT

J gene: TRBJ2-5
clone size: -
D gene: TRBD1
V gene: TRBV6-4
CDR3 protein: CASSEGTGGTQYF
CDR3 DNA: TGTGCCAGCAGCGAAGGGACAGGGGGGACCCAGTACTTC

J gene: TRBJ2-1
clone size: -
D gene: -
V gene: TRBV11-3
CDR3 protein: CASSLGHLARQFF
CDR3 DNA: TGTGCCAGCAGCTTAGGGCACCTAGCTAGGCAGTTCTTC

J gene: TRBJ2-5
clone size: -
D gene: TRBD2
V gene: TRBV27
CDR3 protein: CASSLSSGTSGKTQYF
CDR3 DNA: TGTGCCAGCAGTTTATCCTCCGGGACTAGCGGGAAGACCCAGTACTTC

J gene: TRBJ1-4
clone size: -
D gene: -
V gene: TRBV15
CDR3 protein: CATSRGDGATNEKLFF
CDR3 DNA: TGTGCCACCAGCAGAGGAGACGGTGCAACTAATGAAAAACTGTTTTTT

J gene: TRBJ1-5
clone size: -
D gene: -
V gene: TRBV19
CDR3 protein: CASQTGSNQPQHF
CDR3 DNA: TGTGCCAGCCAGACAGGTAGCAATCAGCCCCAGCATTTT

J gene: TRBJ2-1
clone size: -
D gene: -
V gene: TRBV5-1
CDR3 protein: CASSLVVQGNNEQFF
CDR3 DNA: TGCGCCAGCAGCTTGGTGGTGCAGGGGAACAATGAGCAGTTCTTC

J gene: TRBJ1-4
clone size: -
D gene: TRBD1
V gene: TRBV5-1
CDR3 protein: CASSSQGGDNEKLFF
CDR3 DNA: TGCGCCAGCAGCTCCCAGGGGGGGGATAATGAAAAACTGTTTTTT

J gene: TRBJ2-3
clone size: -
D gene: -
V gene: TRBV6-1
CDR3 protein: CASSEDYAGRSTDTQYF
CDR3 DNA: TGTGCCAGCAGTGAAGATTACGCGGGCAGAAGCACAGATACGCAGTATTTT

J gene: TRBJ1-1
clone size: -
D gene: -
V gene: TRBV6-1
CDR3 protein: CASSEIVEGITEAFF
CDR3 DNA: TGTGCCAGCAGTGAAATAGTGGAGGGAATCACTGAAGCTTTCTTT

J gene: TRBJ2-6
clone size: -
D gene: -
V gene: TRBV3-1/TRBV3-2
CDR3 protein: CASSQASGANVLTF
CDR3 DNA: TGTGCCAGCAGCCAAGCATCTGGGGCCAACGTCCTGACTTTC

J gene: TRBJ2-7
clone size: -
D gene: TRBD1
V gene: TRBV6-2/TRBV6-3
CDR3 protein: CASSPRGRTYEQYF
CDR3 DNA: TGTGCCAGCAGTCCCAGGGGGAGAACCTACGAGCAGTACTTC

J gene: TRBJ1-3
clone size: -
D gene: -
V gene: TRBV5-5
CDR3 protein: CASSLDAGSTGNTIYF
CDR3 DNA: TGTGCCAGCAGCTTGGATGCGGGATCGACTGGAAACACCATATATTTT

J gene: TRBJ1-1
clone size: -
D gene: -
V gene: TRBV21-1
CDR3 protein: CASSMQGYMNTEAFF
CDR3 DNA: TGTGCCAGCAGCATGCAGGGTTACATGAACACTGAAGCTTTCTTT

J gene: TRBJ2-7
clone size: once
D gene: -
V gene: TRBV20-1
CDR3 protein: CSASASLAPYEQYF
CDR3 DNA: TGCAGTGCTAGTGCCTCTCTAGCGCCCTACGAGCAGTACTTC

J gene: TRBJ1-1
clone size: -
D gene: TRBD1
V gene: TRBV4-2
CDR3 protein: CASSPDRVNTEAFF
CDR3 DNA: TGTGCCAGCAGCCCAGACAGGGTGAACACTGAAGCTTTCTTT

J gene: TRBJ1-1
clone size: few
D gene: -
V gene: TRBV18
CDR3 protein: CASSPPRGNTEAFF
CDR3 DNA: TGTGCCAGCTCACCGCCGAGGGGGAACACTGAAGCTTTCTTT

J gene: TRBJ2-1
clone size: -
D gene: -
V gene: TRBV5-1
CDR3 protein: CASSLFFDEQFF
CDR3 DNA: TGCGCCAGCAGCTTGTTTTTCGATGAGCAGTTCTTC

J gene: TRBJ2-7
clone size: -
D gene: -
V gene: TRBV19
CDR3 protein: CASSRQHGTNEQYF
CDR3 DNA: TGTGCCAGTAGCCGGCAGCACGGGACCAACGAGCAGTACTTC

J gene: TRBJ2-7
clone size: few
D gene: -
V gene: TRBV5-8
CDR3 protein: CASSLAWGGYGEQYF
CDR3 DNA: TGTGCCAGCAGCTTGGCCTGGGGCGGATATGGAGAGCAGTACTTC

J gene: TRBJ1-2
clone size: -
D gene: -
V gene: TRBV2
CDR3 protein: CASSLVPQPSYGYTF
CDR3 DNA: TGTGCCAGCAGTCTGGTCCCACAACCGAGCTATGGCTACACCTTC

J gene: TRBJ1-1
clone size: -
D gene: TRBD1
V gene: TRBV5-1
CDR3 protein: CASKPMTGDTEAFF
CDR3 DNA: TGCGCCAGCAAGCCCATGACAGGGGACACTGAAGCTTTCTTT

J gene: TRBJ2-1
clone size: -
D gene: TRBD2
V gene: TRBV6-5
CDR3 protein: CASSPRLAGEEQFF
CDR3 DNA: TGTGCCAGCAGCCCGCGACTAGCGGGGGAGGAGCAGTTCTTC

J gene: TRBJ2-2
clone size: -
D gene: -
V gene: TRBV9
CDR3 protein: CASSVGGSGELFF
CDR3 DNA: TGTGCCAGCAGCGTAGGAGGTAGCGGGGAGCTGTTTTTT

J gene: TRBJ2-4
clone size: few
D gene: TRBD2
V gene: TRBV19
CDR3 protein: CASSHHLRVAGGPLAKNIQYF
CDR3 DNA: TGTGCCAGTAGTCATCACCTTAGGGTAGCGGGGGGGCCCCTAGCCAAAAACATTCAGTACTTC

J gene: TRBJ1-4
clone size: once
D gene: -
V gene: TRBV6-5
CDR3 protein: CASSYDGRENEKLFF
CDR3 DNA: TGTGCCAGCAGTTACGACGGCAGAGAAAATGAAAAACTGTTTTTT

J gene: TRBJ1-4
clone size: few
D gene: TRBD1
V gene: TRBV5-1
CDR3 protein: CASSLVPPDRGHGNEKLFF
CDR3 DNA: TGCGCCAGCAGCTTGGTCCCTCCGGACAGGGGGCACGGTAATGAAAAACTGTTTTTT

J gene: TRBJ1-3
clone size: -
D gene: -
V gene: TRBV28
CDR3 protein: CASIKGSSGNTIYF
CDR3 DNA: TGTGCCAGCATAAAAGGAAGCTCTGGAAACACCATATATTTT

J gene: TRBJ2-5
clone size: -
D gene: TRBD1
V gene: TRBV3-1/TRBV3-2
CDR3 protein: CASSQAPRGTGKLETQYF
CDR3 DNA: TGTGCCAGCAGCCAAGCCCCACGAGGGACAGGGAAATTAGAGACCCAGTACTTC

J gene: TRBJ2-3
clone size: -
D gene: -
V gene: TRBV15
CDR3 protein: CATSSASTDTQYF
CDR3 DNA: TGTGCCACCAGCAGCGCCTCCACAGATACGCAGTATTTT

J gene: TRBJ2-5
clone size: -
D gene: -
V gene: TRBV12-5
CDR3 protein: CASGVSLETQYF
CDR3 DNA: TGTGCTAGTGGGGTATCGCTGGAGACCCAGTACTTC

J gene: TRBJ1-1
clone size: -
D gene: -
V gene: TRBV19
CDR3 protein: CASSIDLLSGAANTEAFF
CDR3 DNA: TGTGCCAGTAGTATAGATCTATTATCGGGGGCCGCGAACACTGAAGCTTTCTTT

J gene: TRBJ1-5
clone size: -
D gene: -
V gene: TRBV18
CDR3 protein: CASSRTLGGDQPQHF
CDR3 DNA: TGTGCCAGCTCTCGGACCTTGGGAGGAGATCAGCCCCAGCATTTT